A selection of T cell receptor beta chains follows, all from one sample in a study of neurological immune-mediated disorders. TCRdb re-analysed the 5' RACE reads in MiXCR, keeping a single row per CDR3 protein. The table lists about 40,000 distinct CDR3 sequences, 3.2% of them singletons, with around 7.7% in the top ten. Source material: PBMCs. These TCRs come from a woman in her sixties with multiple sclerosis. Each CDR3 is given without its conserved first and last residue.

V gene	CDR3 length	J gene	CDR3 protein
TRBV2	11	TRBJ1-2	ASSGGQLYGYT
TRBV28	11	TRBJ2-1	ASSWDFTNEQF
TRBV12-3/TRBV12-4	13	TRBJ2-5	ASSLGQGVTETQY
TRBV7-9	13	TRBJ2-5	ASSPLSGARGTQY
TRBV19	11	TRBJ1-1	ASPNFSGTEAF
TRBV18	11	TRBJ2-3	ASSPQGTDTQY
TRBV20-1	14	TRBJ2-5	SARDFRGSLQETQY
TRBV5-1	13	TRBJ1-5	ASSLDGTGNQPQH
TRBV20-1	12	TRBJ1-2	SADWTGGSYGYT
TRBV28	17	TRBJ1-5	ASRQTDLRGGYSNQPQH
TRBV12-3/TRBV12-4	12	TRBJ2-7	ASTLWGQVNEQY
TRBV20-1	11	TRBJ1-4	SASGGEDEKLF
TRBV5-1	14	TRBJ2-1	ASSWGVLRSYNEQF
TRBV5-1	13	TRBJ1-1	ASSLYRTANTEAF
TRBV5-1	14	TRBJ1-6	ASSLDGGGGNSTLN
TRBV27	15	TRBJ1-2	ASTIWTGGEKVNGYT
TRBV9	12	TRBJ1-2	ASSVEQGRYGYT
TRBV20-1	12	TRBJ2-7	SANEGGESYEQY
TRBV10-3	12	TRBJ2-7	AISDGTGIYEQY
TRBV20-1	10	TRBJ2-7	SAREHNYEQY
TRBV12-3/TRBV12-4	14	TRBJ2-1	ASRRTGRTSYNEQF